The rows below give T cell receptor beta chains drawn from one sample of a study of control samples from healthy donors and cancer patients. Assay: immunoSEQ multiplex PCR; the TCRdb copy retains only in-frame clones and omits some. The sample holds roughly 50,000 clones, around 97% seen once. Sequencing input: blood. The source is a woman aged 25-40 years in good health. The CDR3 runs from the conserved cysteine through the conserved F or W. A D gene is named only where the DNA matches it firmly. Where a row states a size, it is once, few, many or the class of an expanded clone; other rows omit it.

D | J | size | V | DNA | CDR3
. | TRBJ1-5 | . | TRBV21-1 | TGTGCCAGCAGCAAGACAGGGATCGTAGACCAGCCCCAGCATTTT | CASSKTGIVDQPQHF
. | TRBJ2-1 | . | TRBV14 | TGTGCCAGCAGCCCCCAGCGGGTCAATGAGCAGTTCTTC | CASSPQRVNEQFF
. | TRBJ2-3 | . | TRBV6-5 | TGTGCCAGCAGCCCGGGACCGGAGCAGTATTTT | CASSPGPEQYF
. | TRBJ2-3 | . | TRBV21-1 | TGTGCCAGCAGCAAAGACAGGGGGGGCACAGATACGCAGTATTTT | CASSKDRGGTDTQYF
TRBD2 | TRBJ2-3 | once | TRBV5-1 | TGCGCCAGCAGCTATTTTAGCGGGAGAGAAGGGGATACGCAGTATTTT | CASSYFSGREGDTQYF
TRBD1 | TRBJ2-2 | . | TRBV6-5 | TGTGCCAGCAGTTCGGACAGGAGTACCGGGGAGCTGTTTTTT | CASSSDRSTGELFF
. | TRBJ2-7 | . | TRBV27 | TGTGCCAGCAGGGAAGGGGGTGCTCGTCGCTACGAGCAGTACTTC | CASREGGARRYEQYF
TRBD2 | TRBJ2-3 | . | TRBV5-5 | TGTGCCAGCAGCTTGAGGTCTAGCGGATCAGATACGCAGTATTTT | CASSLRSSGSDTQYF
. | TRBJ1-1 | . | TRBV19 | TGTGCCAGTAGTCCGGGAATGTGGGGCACTGAAGCTTTCTTT | CASSPGMWGTEAFF
TRBD2 | TRBJ2-3 | . | TRBV7-3 | TGTGCCAGCAGCTTGGGACTAGCGACAGATACGCAGTATTTT | CASSLGLATDTQYF
. | TRBJ2-3 | . | TRBV27 | TGTGCCAGCAGTTTACCGACTAACCCAGATACGCAGTATTTT | CASSLPTNPDTQYF
. | TRBJ1-1 | . | TRBV6-5 | TGTGCCAGCAGTTACCTCCGTCATGGACGGACCACTGAAGCTTTCTTT | CASSYLRHGRTTEAFF
. | TRBJ1-5 | few | TRBV12-3/TRBV12-4 | TGTGCCAGCAGTTTGCGTGGAAAGGCCCAGCATTTT | CASSLRGKAQHF
. | TRBJ2-3 | . | TRBV9 | TGTGCCAGCAGCGTAGGAAGCACAGATACGCAGTATTTT | CASSVGSTDTQYF
. | TRBJ1-4 | . | TRBV3-1/TRBV3-2 | TGTGCCAGCAGCCAACACCAGGGGATGCGTGAAAAACTGTTTTTT | CASSQHQGMREKLFF
. | TRBJ1-1 | . | TRBV16 | TGTGCCAGCAGCCAATCTGAGGTTTCTGAAGCTTTCTTT | CASSQSEVSEAFF
. | TRBJ1-2 | few | TRBV5-1 | TGCGCCAGCAGCTTGGCCCAGGGGTCCGGTGGCTACACCTTC | CASSLAQGSGGYTF